This TCR beta chain was identified during a study of CD8+CD57+ T cells in acquired aplastic anemia. Study details: Sorted CD4+ plus CD8+ cells gave DNA averaging about 3 ug.

Selection for sequencing was limited to patients who had shown CD8+CD57+ cell expansion by flow cytometry. Germline V gives CDR1 MNHEY, CDR2 SMNVEV (reference sequence). There are 14 residues in the CDR3. Trimming left V 4 bases short and J 4 bases short, with 10 bases between. Genomic DNA templated the TCR beta VDJ and CDR3 profiling. TCRdb re-called the reads with MiXCR, one entry per CDR3 protein. The table records about 58,000 distinct CDR3 sequences, 57% of them present only once. The chain uses TRBV27 and TRBJ2-2, with D possibly being TRBD2 (6 bases). Sequencing input: sorted CD4+, CD8+, or CD8+CD57+ T cells (not recorded which) from PBMCs. This TCR was sampled from a human donor with aplastic anemia. Here the CDR3 DNA reads TGTGCCAGCAGTTCGGGGGAAAGCACCGGGGAGCTGTTTTTT. Protein sequence: CASSSGESTGELFF.